This entry lists 14 T cell receptor beta chains sequenced from one sample in a study of OX40 agonist ivuxolimab in advanced cancers. Assay used: immunoSEQ multiplex PCR; TCRdb lists only in-frame clones, some missing. The sample lists tens of thousands of clones, roughly nine tenths occurring once. Material: CD4+ or CD8+ T cells sorted from blood, obtained in a trial of the OX40 agonist ivuxolimab. These receptors all come from an adult with an advanced solid tumor such as melanoma, head and neck, liver or kidney cancer.

V and J are TRBV7-2 and TRBJ2-5, with 12 positions matching TRBD2. V lost 5 bases and J lost 5; bases outside the gene matches: 6. There are 15 residues in the CDR3. Germline V gene data show CDR1 as SGHTA and CDR2 as FQGNSA. The CDR3 DNA reads as TGTGCCAGCAGCGCTGGACTAGCGGGGACGGAGACCCAGTACTTC. Translating it yields CASSAGLAGTETQYF.

The chain uses TRBV1 and TRBJ2-4; TRBD2, the D gene given by the table, was not confirmed from the DNA. TRBV1 is annotated as a pseudogene. This CDR3 spans 20 amino acids. CDR3 protein: CTSSKNDRTSGYIAKNIQYF. The CDR3 bases are TGCACCAGCAGTAAAAACGATCGGACTAGCGGGTACATAGCCAAAAACATTCAGTACTTC.

There are a few counts of this clone. V is TRBV2 and J is TRBJ1-5; the D gene is possibly TRBD1 (5 bases). CDR3 length: 14 amino acids. V lost 6 bases to trimming and J lost 7 bases, with 16 bases between them. Germline lookup yields CDR1 SNHLY and CDR2 FYNNEI. DNA of the CDR3: TGTGCCAGCAGGGAGGGGCAGGGTGGGCAGCCCCAGCATTTT. This encodes CASREGQGGQPQHF.

The chain has TRBV29-1 and TRBJ2-5, with a possible D match to TRBD1 (6 bases). Germline V lookup: CDR1 SQVTM, CDR2 ANQGSEA. Trimming pared 0 bases from V and 2 bases from J, leaving 13 bases between. CDR3 length equals 15 residues. In DNA form, the CDR3 reads TGCAGCGTTGAAGAATGGACAGATCCTCAAGAGACCCAGTACTTC. As protein: CSVEEWTDPQETQYF. Full variable domain (missing parts from reference TRBV29-1 and TRBJ2-5): SAVISQKPSRDICQRGTSLTIQCQVDSQVTMMFWYRQQPGQSLTLIATANQGSEATYESGFVIDKFPISRPNLTFSTLTVSNMSPEDSSIYLCSVEEWTDPQETQYFGPGTRLLVL.

CDR3 nucleotides: TGTGCCAGCAGCTTAGTGGGGGGCACCGGGGAGCTGTTTTTT. Its protein is CASSLVGGTGELFF. The chain links TRBV7-9 to TRBJ2-2, with D possibly being TRBD2 (6 bases). CDR1 and CDR2 (germline): SEHNR, FQNEAQ (reference sequence). Deletions cut 1 base from V and 4 bases from J, with 7 bases between. This CDR3 spans 14 amino acids.

This clone appeared once. The CDR3: CASSLSREVAQPQHF. Written as DNA, the CDR3 is TGTGCCAGCAGTTTATCTCGGGAAGTGGCTCAGCCCCAGCATTTT. The chain couples TRBV28 to TRBJ1-5, with D uncertain. This CDR3 spans 15 amino acids. V was shortened by 1 base and J by 6 bases, with 13 bases between the two germline ends. CDR1 is MDHEN and CDR2 is SYDVKM in the germline V gene.

V is TRBV4-2 and J is TRBJ2-7; 11 bases fit TRBD1. The CDR3 sequence is 17 residues long. The J segment lost 3 bases and the V segment lost 4 bases, leaving 11 bases of the junction unmatched. Per the germline V gene, CDR1 is LGHNA and CDR2 is YNFKEQ. As DNA, the CDR3 is TGTGCCAGCAGCCCTAATCCGGGACAGGGGGGCGGCTACGAGCAGTACTTC. Translated: CASSPNPGQGGGYEQYF.

The chain links TRBV13 to TRBJ2-1; the D gene is possibly TRBD2 (6 bases). Germline V gene lookup returns CDR1 PRHDT and CDR2 FYEKMQ (reference sequence). The V end was cut by 1 base, the J end by 9 bases, with 10 bases between. The length of the CDR3 is 13 residues. CDR3 coding DNA: TGTGCCAGCAGCTTAGTGCGGGATGTTGAGCAGTTCTTC. Translation: CASSLVRDVEQFF. Full variable domain (outside the CDR3, taken from reference TRBV13 and TRBJ2-1): AAGVIQSPRHLIKEKRETATLKCYPIPRHDTVYWYQQGPGQDPQFLISFYEKMQSDKGSIPDRFSAQQFSDYHSELNMSSLELGDSALYFCASSLVRDVEQFFGPGTRLTVL.

The V gene is TRBV21-1, the J gene TRBJ2-7; the table's D call of TRBD1 was not tested on the DNA. TRBV21-1 is annotated as a pseudogene. CDR3 length equals 15 residues. The CDR3 nucleotides are TGTGCCAGCAGCACGCCGGGACAGGGGTACTACGAGCAGTACTTC. This translates into CASSTPGQGYYEQYF.

Here the CDR3 DNA reads TGTGCCAGCAGCCCCCGGGACAGAAACTACAATGAGCAGTTCTTC. Its protein product is CASSPRDRNYNEQFF. This chain joins TRBV5-6 and TRBJ2-1; 7 bases line up with TRBD1. The CDR3 consists of 15 residues. The germline V gene has CDR1 SGHDT and CDR2 YYEEEE. V lost 4 bases and J lost 3; bases outside the gene matches: 7. The full variable domain, completed using reference TRBV5-6 and TRBJ2-1, is DAGVTQSPTHLIKTRGQQVTLRCSPKSGHDTVSWYQQALGQGPQFIFQYYEEEERQRGNFPDRFSGHQFPNYSSELNVNALLLGDSALYLCASSPRDRNYNEQFFGPGTRLTVL.

V is TRBV29-1 and J is TRBJ2-7; D perhaps matches TRBD2 (5 bases). The CDR3 length is 11 residues. V was clipped by 1 base and J by 6 bases, with 7 bases between them. Germline-derived CDR1 and CDR2 are SQVTM and ANQGSEA. In DNA form, the CDR3 reads TGCAGCGTTGAAGGGACTGTCGAGCAGTACTTC. It yields the protein CSVEGTVEQYF.

This chain joins TRBV2 and TRBJ2-3; the D gene could be TRBD1 or TRBD2 (5 bases each). From germline, CDR1 is SNHLY and CDR2 FYNNEI. V was pared by 0 bases and J by 4 bases, with 11 bases between. There are 15 residues in the CDR3. CDR3: CASSEAGESPDTQYF. DNA for the CDR3: TGTGCCAGCAGTGAAGCAGGGGAGAGCCCAGATACGCAGTATTTT.

This chain uses TRBV7-2 with TRBJ2-5; 7 bases agree with TRBD2. The J call may be in error: the DNA end matches TRBJ2-7 better. Germline loops: CDR1 SGHTA, CDR2 FQGNSA. The CDR3 runs to 15 residues. In nucleotides, the CDR3 is TGTGCCAGCAGCTTAGGTGTTAGCGGGCGTTTCGAGCAGTACTTC. Translating it yields CASSLGVSGRFEQYF.

This clone has a single count. The genes are TRBV2 and TRBJ1-2; D is unresolved. In germline, CDR1 is SNHLY, CDR2 FYNNEI. The CDR3 runs 13 residues. Trimming shortened V by 8 bases and J by 5 bases, and 15 bases separated the two germline ends. CDR3 DNA: TGTGCCAGCTACATCGATTCCGCTTATGGCTACACCTTC. Its protein is CASYIDSAYGYTF.